Below, 11 T cell receptor beta chains from the same sample are listed, as sequenced in a study of blood T cell repertoires in COVID-19. The repertoire was sequenced with immunoSEQ multiplex PCR; TCRdb's copy has only in-frame clones and lacks some. The data hold 200,000 to 300,000 clones, with roughly 84% observed a single time. Specimen: peripheral blood. The source of these receptors is a man in his forties who had recovered from COVID-19.

This rearrangement joins TRBV20-1 to TRBJ2-3; 7 nucleotides match TRBD2. The germline CDR1 and CDR2 sequences are DFQATT and SNEGSKA (reference sequence). V dropped 3 bases and J dropped 4; count of bases not matched to a gene: 10. The CDR3 has 15 residues. The CDR3 reads CSASTLSGRADTQYF. The CDR3, as DNA: TGCAGTGCTAGTACCCTTAGCGGGCGGGCAGATACGCAGTATTTT.

This chain connects TRBV9 to TRBJ2-4; TRBD2 agrees at 8 bases. CDR3 length: 14 amino acids. Germline CDR1 reads SGDLS; CDR2 reads YYNGEE. The V and J ends lost 4 bases and 1 base, in that order; junction bases with no gene match: 1. The CDR3 protein is CASSPGGAKNIQYF. The CDR3, as DNA: TGTGCCAGCAGCCCGGGAGGGGCCAAAAACATTCAGTACTTC.

The V call is TRBV30, the J call TRBJ1-2, with 7 positions matching TRBD1. Germline assignment: CDR1 GTSNPN and CDR2 SVGIG (reference sequence). The CDR3 has 11 amino acids. V was clipped by 4 bases and J by 8 bases; unmatched bases: 4. The CDR3 DNA reads as TGTGCCTGGAAGGACAGGCCCGGCTACACCTTC. Its translation is CAWKDRPGYTF.

CDR3 in amino acids: CASSLTLRGDYGYTF. In nucleotides, the CDR3 is TGTGCCAGCAGTCTCACACTCAGGGGTGACTATGGCTACACCTTC. The chain couples TRBV2 to TRBJ1-2, with a tentative D call TRBD1 (6 bases). The CDR3 length is 15 residues. Trimming stripped 5 bases from V and 3 bases from J, with 16 bases between. The germline V gene encodes CDR1 SNHLY and CDR2 FYNNEI.

About this clone itself: The same CDR3 can be traced to other DNA sequences in this sample. The V gene is TRBV20-1, the J gene TRBJ2-7; D unclear. CDR1 DFQATT and CDR2 SNEGSKA come from the germline V gene (reference sequence). V shed 0 bases and J shed 4 bases, with 4 bases lying between them. The CDR3 has 11 residues. CDR3 nucleotides: TGCAGTGCTAGAGACAATTACGAGCAGTACTTC. Amino acids: CSARDNYEQYF.

The V call is TRBV6-5, the J call TRBJ1-6, with TRBD1 matching 7 bases. V shed 2 bases, J shed 5 bases, and the junction held 0 bases outside the gene matches. The CDR3 totals 14 residues. In germline, CDR1 is MNHEY, CDR2 SVGAGI. The CDR3: CASSYGTDNSPLHF. In nucleotides, the CDR3 is TGTGCCAGCAGTTACGGGACAGATAATTCACCCCTCCACTTT.

The chain joins TRBV27 to TRBJ2-5; D is perhaps TRBD1 (6 bases). Per germline, CDR1 MNHEY and CDR2 SMNVEV (reference sequence). The V end was cut by 9 bases, the J end by 4 bases, with 21 bases between. The CDR3 consists of 15 residues. The CDR3 loop is CASSLVRDTGETQYF. In DNA form, the CDR3 reads TGTGCCAGTAGTCTTGTTAGGGACACGGGAGAGACCCAGTACTTC.

This clone showed up just once. The chain carries TRBV7-6 and TRBJ2-7, with 9 positions matching TRBD1. V was clipped by 5 bases and J by 2 bases; unmatched bases: 4. This CDR3 spans 14 amino acids. Germline CDR1 is SGHVS and CDR2 is FNYEAQ. CDR3 nucleotide sequence: TGTGCCAGCAGCCCGACAGGGGGGCCCTACGAGCAGTACTTC. This codes for CASSPTGGPYEQYF.

V and J are TRBV27 and TRBJ2-3; TRBD2 matches 10 bases. The CDR3 length is 14 residues. Trimming took 5 bases from V and 5 from J; bases not matched to a gene: 4. The germline gives CDR1 MNHEY, CDR2 SMNVEV (reference sequence). The CDR3 nucleotides read TGTGCCAGCAGTGAGCGGGAGGGTCTAGATACGCAGTATTTT. This gives the protein CASSEREGLDTQYF.

This clone was detected only a few times. The chain combines TRBV2 with TRBJ1-1; D gene ambiguous. There are 14 residues in the CDR3. CDR1 SNHLY and CDR2 FYNNEI come from the germline V gene. V lost 4 bases, J lost 0 bases, and 9 bases lay in between. The CDR3 loop reads CASSAEKMNTEAFF. The CDR3 DNA reads as TGTGCCAGCAGTGCGGAGAAAATGAACACTGAAGCTTTCTTT.

The rearrangement links TRBV6-5 to TRBJ2-4, with D uncertain. The CDR3 is 13 residues long. The germline CDR1 and CDR2 sequences are MNHEY and SVGAGI. V lost 7 bases to trimming and J lost 4 bases, with 11 bases between them. CDR3 loop: CASTPLEKNIQYF. CDR3 DNA sequence: TGTGCCAGCACCCCACTCGAGAAAAACATTCAGTACTTC.